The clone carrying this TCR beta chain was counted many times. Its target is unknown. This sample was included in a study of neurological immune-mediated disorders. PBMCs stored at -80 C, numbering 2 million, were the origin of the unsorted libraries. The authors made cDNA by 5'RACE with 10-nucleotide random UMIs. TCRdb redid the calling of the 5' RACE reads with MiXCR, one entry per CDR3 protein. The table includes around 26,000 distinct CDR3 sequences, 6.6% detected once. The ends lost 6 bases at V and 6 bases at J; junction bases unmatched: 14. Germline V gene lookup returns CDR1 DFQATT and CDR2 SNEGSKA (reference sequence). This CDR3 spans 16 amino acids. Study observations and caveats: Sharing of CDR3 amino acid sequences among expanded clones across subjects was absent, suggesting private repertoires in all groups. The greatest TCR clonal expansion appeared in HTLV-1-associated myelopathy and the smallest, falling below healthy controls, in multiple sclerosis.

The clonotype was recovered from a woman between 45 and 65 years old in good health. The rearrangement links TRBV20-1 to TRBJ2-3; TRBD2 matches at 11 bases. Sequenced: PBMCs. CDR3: CSATPGTSGLGDTQYF. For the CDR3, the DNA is TGCAGTGCCACCCCGGGGACTAGCGGACTAGGGGATACGCAGTATTTT.